Sequencing of this TCR beta chain was carried out in a study of Ad26.COV2.S vaccination and SARS-CoV-2 variants. The CDR3 is made up of 13 amino acids. Trimming took 1 base from V and 0 from J, leaving 3 bases between them. TCRdb keeps only in-frame clones here, not all; method: immunoSEQ multiplex PCR. The profile shows just under 250,000 clones, roughly 90% of them singletons. This clone has just a few counts. The identical CDR3 is also encoded by other nucleotide sequences in the sample. The treatment: approximately 18 received Ad26.COV2.S at low or high dose, single or two shots; about five received placebo; per-sample allocation not given. At day 63 after the first vaccine or placebo injection, samples were drawn.

The chain employs TRBV12-3 or TRBV12-4 and TRBJ1-1; D remains unclear. Material: peripheral blood, obtained in a trial of Ad26.COV2.S vaccine versus placebo. The receptor was isolated from a person between 18 and 65 years old who received the Ad26.COV2.S COVID-19 vaccine or a placebo. CDR3 nucleotides: TGTGCCAGCAGTTTAGACTTGAACACTGAAGCTTTCTTT. Protein product: CASSLDLNTEAFF.